This T cell receptor beta chain was documented in a study of shared clonotypes between healthy human individuals. The CDR3 has 13 amino acids. V dropped 6 bases and J dropped 0 bases, with 7 bases sitting between them. Germline assignment: CDR1 MNHNS and CDR2 SASEGT. Healthy adults negative for HIV, lacking recent acute infections or vaccinations, served as donors. Both subsets, CD45RA+ naive and CD45RA-negative memory, were split from the CD4+ cells. Every subset's genomic DNA went evenly onto several immunoSEQ plates. Authors' processing steps: Filtering differed because ImmunoSEQ produced junction-only sequences that carried no quality scores. Repertoires were generated with immunoSEQ multiplex PCR, while TCRdb's copy carries only in-frame clones and drops some. Clone size and V and J calls were adopted from that table, with D and trimming inferred from the DNA. The table records about 1.5 million clones, around 98% of them present only once.

Sequencing used naive CD4+ T cells sorted from blood. Regarding subset: CD45RA+ positively selected. The rearrangement joins TRBV6-1 to TRBJ2-3; no definite D call. This sequence was found in a young man in good health. The CDR3 sequence: CASRKVSTDTQYF. CDR3 coding DNA: TGTGCCAGCAGAAAAGTGAGCACAGATACGCAGTATTTT.